A selection of T cell receptor beta chains follows, all from one sample in a study of shared clonotypes between healthy human individuals. Some clones are missing from TCRdb's copy, which holds only in-frame ones; the method was immunoSEQ multiplex PCR. The sample has under 600,000 clones; 75% to 80% are singletons. What was sequenced was PBMCs. These receptors were collected from a woman aged 40 to 49 in good health. Some clones in this sample may be carry-over from other donors' samples. Each CDR3 is given with its conserved first and last residue. A D gene is named only where the DNA matches it firmly. Size values are once, few and many counts, or a class for expanded clones, and some rows have none.

d_call	v_call	j_call	clone_size	cdr3_aa	cdr3_nt
TRBD2	TRBV18	TRBJ2-1	NA	CASSPHKLAVEGEQFF	TGTGCCAGCTCACCACACAAACTAGCGGTGGAAGGTGAGCAGTTCTTC
TRBD2	TRBV28	TRBJ2-3	once	CASRPGLAGAGDTQYF	TGTGCCAGCAGGCCGGGACTAGCGGGAGCGGGAGATACGCAGTATTTT
NA	TRBV4-3	TRBJ1-1	NA	CASSQDRVRLNTEAFF	TGCGCCAGCAGCCAAGATCGGGTCAGGTTGAACACTGAGGCTTTCTTT
TRBD1	TRBV5-1	TRBJ2-7	NA	CASRPGTGAYEQYF	TGCGCCAGCAGGCCCGGGACAGGGGCCTACGAGCAGTACTTC
NA	TRBV5-1	TRBJ1-5	NA	CASSVTGAQPQHF	TGCGCCAGCAGCGTGACAGGCGCTCAGCCCCAGCATTTT
NA	TRBV19	TRBJ2-2	NA	CASSTHRVIHTGELFF	TGTGCCAGTAGTACCCACAGGGTGATTCACACCGGGGAGCTGTTTTTT
NA	TRBV19	TRBJ1-4	NA	CASSAGTFGKLFF	TGTGCCAGTAGTGCGGGGACTTTCGGAAAACTGTTTTTT
TRBD1	TRBV5-4	TRBJ1-5	NA	CASPSAGGPNSNQPQHF	TGTGCCAGCCCGTCGGCAGGGGGACCCAATAGCAATCAGCCCCAGCATTTT
NA	TRBV18	TRBJ2-7	NA	CASSPAGYSYEQYF	TGTGCCAGCTCACCCGCAGGGTACTCCTACGAGCAGTACTTC
NA	TRBV9	TRBJ1-3	NA	CASSVAGTGNTIYF	TGTGCCAGCAGCGTAGCAGGGACTGGAAACACCATATATTTT
TRBD1	TRBV5-1	TRBJ2-4	NA	CASSSGTGNIQYF	TGCGCCAGCAGCTCCGGGACAGGGAACATTCAGTACTTC
TRBD1	TRBV7-7	TRBJ2-2	NA	CASSPRDREYGELFF	TGTGCCAGCAGCCCCCGGGACAGGGAGTACGGGGAGCTGTTTTTT
TRBD2	TRBV7-3	TRBJ2-1	NA	CASSLTSGRGNEQFF	TGTGCCAGCAGCTTAACTAGCGGGAGGGGAAATGAGCAGTTCTTC
NA	TRBV9	TRBJ1-4	NA	CASSPLPGSEKLFF	TGTGCCAGCAGCCCCTTACCGGGATCCGAAAAACTGTTTTTT
NA	TRBV5-6	TRBJ2-2	NA	CASSLRTGRDTGELFF	TGTGCCAGCAGCCTAAGGACAGGGAGGGATACCGGGGAGCTGTTTTTT
NA	TRBV5-1	TRBJ2-1	once	CASSLALSYNEQFF	TGCGCCAGCAGCTTGGCACTCTCCTACAATGAGCAGTTCTTC
TRBD2	TRBV5-1	TRBJ2-3	many	CASSTGTSPGDTQYF	TGCGCCAGCAGCACCGGGACTAGCCCGGGGGATACGCAGTATTTT
NA	TRBV5-8	TRBJ2-3	NA	CASSLGGFSDTQYF	TGTGCCAGCAGCTTGGGGGGTTTCTCAGATACGCAGTATTTT
TRBD1	TRBV5-1	TRBJ2-7	few	CASSRDRPYEQYF	TGCGCCAGCAGCAGGGACAGACCCTACGAGCAGTACTTC
NA	TRBV7-2	TRBJ2-5	NA	CASSLNHGSGETQYF	TGTGCCAGCAGCTTAAATCACGGGAGTGGAGAGACCCAGTACTTC
NA	TRBV5-4	TRBJ2-1	NA	CASSSPGQKYNEQFF	TGTGCCAGCAGCTCCCCCGGACAGAAGTACAATGAGCAGTTCTTC
NA	TRBV19	TRBJ2-7	NA	CASSGQRGYEQYF	TGTGCCAGTAGCGGACAAAGGGGGTACGAGCAGTACTTC
TRBD2	TRBV19	TRBJ2-1	NA	CASSPSGRLYNEQFF	TGTGCCAGTAGTCCGAGCGGGAGACTCTACAATGAGCAGTTCTTC
TRBD1	TRBV2	TRBJ1-2	once	CASSDPGTGAPVVGYTF	TGTGCCAGCAGTGATCCCGGGACAGGGGCGCCGGTGGTCGGCTACACCTTC
NA	TRBV29-1	TRBJ2-1	NA	CSVGGGTPTGPQFF	TGCAGCGTTGGAGGGGGGACACCGACAGGGCCGCAGTTCTTC
NA	TRBV5-1	TRBJ2-2	once	CASSLRRNTGELFF	TGCGCCAGCAGCTTGCGACGGAACACCGGGGAGCTGTTTTTT
NA	TRBV10-3	TRBJ2-5	NA	CAISAKPEETQYF	TGTGCCATCAGTGCCAAGCCTGAAGAGACCCAGTACTTC
NA	TRBV25-1	TRBJ1-1	NA	CASRAPGRANTEAFF	TGTGCCAGTCGAGCCCCAGGGAGGGCGAACACTGAAGCTTTCTTT
NA	TRBV9	TRBJ2-7	NA	CASGVGPNSYEQYF	TGTGCCAGCGGCGTAGGGCCTAATTCCTACGAGCAGTACTTC
TRBD1	TRBV28	TRBJ1-4	NA	CASRNPGQAGTNEKLFF	TGTGCCAGCAGGAACCCGGGACAGGCGGGAACTAATGAAAAACTGTTTTTT
NA	TRBV28	TRBJ2-1	NA	CASSLDRGSVAYNEQFF	TGTGCCAGCAGCTTAGATAGAGGAAGCGTGGCCTACAATGAGCAGTTCTTC
TRBD2	TRBV28	TRBJ2-1	NA	CASSFRGGSDYNEQFF	TGTGCCAGCAGTTTCCGAGGCGGGAGCGACTACAATGAGCAGTTCTTC
TRBD2	TRBV29-1	TRBJ2-1	NA	CSVEDLSAGTRVGEQFF	TGCAGCGTTGAAGATCTTTCAGCGGGGACCCGGGTAGGTGAGCAGTTCTTC
NA	TRBV25-1	TRBJ2-5	NA	CASSEWGARGYQETQYF	TGTGCCAGCAGTGAATGGGGGGCGAGGGGTTACCAAGAGACCCAGTACTTC
NA	TRBV12-5	TRBJ1-4	NA	CASGLAPGRSNEKLFF	TGTGCTAGTGGTTTGGCACCGGGACGAAGTAATGAAAAACTGTTTTTT
NA	TRBV2	TRBJ2-7	once	CASMGRLGAYEQYF	TGTGCCAGCATGGGACGGCTGGGGGCCTACGAGCAGTACTTC
NA	TRBV2	TRBJ2-5	few	CASSPTTYQETQYF	TGTGCCAGCAGCCCGACTACTTACCAAGAGACCCAGTACTTC
NA	TRBV18	TRBJ1-1	NA	CASSPRVYATEAFF	TGTGCCAGCTCACCACGGGTTTATGCCACTGAAGCTTTCTTT
TRBD1	TRBV11-2	TRBJ1-2	NA	CASSGGQGFWGYTF	TGTGCCAGCAGCGGGGGACAGGGCTTTTGGGGCTACACCTTC
NA	TRBV15	TRBJ1-2	NA	CATSRDRAGSTHGYTF	TGTGCCACCAGCAGAGATCGGGCAGGCTCGACCCATGGCTACACCTTC
TRBD2	TRBV30	TRBJ2-1	NA	CATLAGGSNEQFF	TGTGCCACTCTAGCGGGAGGGAGCAATGAGCAGTTCTTC
NA	TRBV5-1	TRBJ2-7	NA	CASRPTGTYEQYF	TGCGCCAGCAGGCCGACAGGCACCTACGAGCAGTACTTC